The 19 T cell receptor beta chains given below trace back to one sample, sequenced in a study of blood T cell repertoires in COVID-19. Measured with immunoSEQ multiplex PCR; TCRdb has only the in-frame clones, and not every one. The repertoire holds 150,000 to 250,000 clones, about 76% seen once, with approximately 6% in the top ten. Sequenced input: peripheral blood. The source of these receptors is a woman between 35 and 50 years old with COVID-19, enrolled during active disease.

A few counts support this clone. The chain links TRBV7-9 to TRBJ1-6, with D possibly TRBD1 on 5 matching bases. Germline V gives CDR1 SEHNR, CDR2 FQNEAQ (reference sequence). V was cut by 3 bases and J by 10 bases, with 13 bases left in between. The CDR3 totals 14 residues. The CDR3 protein is CASSFGQGRSPLHF. CDR3 DNA sequence: TGTGCCAGCAGCTTTGGGCAGGGTCGATCACCCCTCCACTTT.

The genes are TRBV7-2 and TRBJ2-7, with 11 bases fitting TRBD2. The V segment lost 9 bases and the J segment 3 bases; nucleotides outside the gene matches: 1. This CDR3 is built from 12 residues. Germline V gene data show CDR1 as SGHTA and CDR2 as FQGNSA. CDR3 protein: CASTSGGYEQYF. The CDR3 region has the DNA TGTGCCAGTACTAGCGGGGGCTACGAGCAGTACTTC.

The chain is built from TRBV7-2 and TRBJ2-3; perhaps TRBD2 as D (7 bases). Deletions cut 5 bases from V and 6 bases from J, with 18 bases between. The CDR3 is 15 amino acids. The germline gives CDR1 SGHTA, CDR2 FQGNSA. CDR3 sequence reads: CASSVRGGVRDTQYF. CDR3 DNA: TGTGCCAGCAGCGTCCGAGGGGGGGTCAGGGATACGCAGTATTTT. Drawing the rest from reference TRBV7-2 and TRBJ2-3, the complete variable domain is GAGVSQSPSNKVTEKGKDVELRCDPISGHTALYWYRQSLGQGLEFLIYFQGNSAPDKSGLPSDRFSAERTGGSVSTLTIQRTQQEDSAVYLCASSVRGGVRDTQYFGPGTRLTVL.

The gene calls are TRBV3-1 (or the pseudogene TRBV3-2) and TRBJ2-7; 12 nucleotides align to TRBD2. Germline V gives CDR1 LGHDT, CDR2 YNNKEL (reference sequence). Losses at the gene ends were 2 bases for V and 9 bases for J; bases not matched to a gene: 11. The CDR3 length is 16 residues. CDR3 nucleotide sequence: TGTGCCAGCAGCCAAACGGCTAGCGGGAGGGCCGGGGGGCAGTACTTC. Its translation is CASSQTASGRAGGQYF.

The chain's CDR3 is CASSATGDYGYTF. In DNA form, the CDR3 reads TGCGCCAGCAGCGCGACAGGGGACTATGGCTACACCTTC. The genes are TRBV5-1 and TRBJ1-2; TRBD1 matches at 8 bases. The germline CDR1 and CDR2 sequences are SGHRS and YFSETQ. The CDR3 length is 13 residues. V trimming: 4 bases; J trimming: 3 bases; junction bases outside the gene matches: 2.

This chain links TRBV30 with TRBJ2-7, with D maybe TRBD2 (6 bases). Trimming shortened V by 1 base and J by 4 bases, and 14 bases separated the two germline ends. Germline assignment: CDR1 GTSNPN and CDR2 SVGIG (reference sequence). This CDR3 spans 14 amino acids. The CDR3 loop is CAWSAGTAPYEQYF. In nucleotides, the CDR3 is TGTGCCTGGAGTGCCGGGACTGCCCCGTACGAGCAGTACTTC.

The rearrangement links TRBV27 to TRBJ2-2; no firm D call. Germline CDR1 is MNHEY and CDR2 is SMNVEV (reference sequence). V lost 10 bases and J 4 bases, leaving 16 bases between the germline ends. The CDR3 covers 14 residues. This CDR3 reads CATYRPSGTGELFF. The DNA of the CDR3 is TGTGCCACCTATAGACCTTCGGGCACCGGGGAGCTGTTTTTT.

V gene TRBV9 combines with J gene TRBJ1-3; TRBD1 matches 8 bases. V gave up 2 bases and J gave up 8 bases; unmatched junction bases: 6. The length of the CDR3 is 14 residues. The germline CDR1 and CDR2 sequences are SGDLS and YYNGEE. The CDR3 region is CASSVGTGRDTIYF. The CDR3 DNA follows: TGTGCCAGCAGCGTTGGGACAGGCCGGGACACCATATATTTT. Based on the CDR3 plus reference TRBV9 and TRBJ1-3, the full variable domain is DSGVTQTPKHLITATGQRVTLRCSPRSGDLSVYWYQQSLDQGLQFLIQYYNGEERAKGNILERFSAQQFPDLHSELNLSSLELGDSALYFCASSVGTGRDTIYFGEGSWLTVV.

The V call is TRBV7-2, the J call TRBJ2-1, with 8 bases identical to TRBD2. CDR3 length equals 16 residues. Germline-derived CDR1 and CDR2 are SGHTA and FQGNSA. J lost 4 bases, V lost 2 bases, and 7 bases had no gene match. CDR3 DNA: TGTGCCAGCAGCTTAACGGGGGGGCTGGAGTACAATGAGCAGTTCTTC. Amino acid sequence: CASSLTGGLEYNEQFF.

This rearrangement joins TRBV29-1 to TRBJ1-2, with 8 positions matching TRBD1. V gave up 6 bases and J gave up 7 bases; unmatched junction bases: 7. CDR3 length equals 12 residues. Germline V CDR1 and CDR2: SQVTM, ANQGSEA. CDR3 DNA: TGCAGCGTGGAGACAGGGGAGGGTGGCTACACCTTC. This codes for CSVETGEGGYTF. Drawing the rest from reference TRBV29-1 and TRBJ1-2, the complete variable domain is SAVISQKPSRDICQRGTSLTIQCQVDSQVTMMFWYRQQPGQSLTLIATANQGSEATYESGFVIDKFPISRPNLTFSTLTVSNMSPEDSSIYLCSVETGEGGYTFGSGTRLTVV.

This clone was recorded only once. The chain recombines TRBV9 with TRBJ2-7; D is unresolved. The germline gives CDR1 SGDLS, CDR2 YYNGEE. CDR3 length equals 14 residues. Trimming took off 5 bases at V and 1 base at J, with 13 bases between the two ends. The CDR3 DNA reads as TGTGCCAGCAGTTTCCGTGGCAGTTCCTACGAGCAGTACTTC. It encodes CASSFRGSSYEQYF.

The chain employs TRBV6-5 and TRBJ2-5; weak D call: TRBD1 (7 bases). Germline V gene data show CDR1 as MNHEY and CDR2 as SVGAGI. V was cut by 4 bases and J by 5 bases, with 17 bases left in between. CDR3 length: 15 residues. The DNA for the CDR3 is TGTGCCAGCAGTTCCTACAGGGGTGGGGGGGAGACCCAGTACTTC. Protein product: CASSSYRGGGETQYF.

This clone was counted between two and nine times. The gene calls are TRBV11-2 and TRBJ2-5; 8 nucleotides agree with TRBD1. The ends lost 4 bases at V and 5 bases at J; junction bases unmatched: 6. The CDR3 length is 14 residues. Germline CDR1 and CDR2: SGHAT and FQNNGV. CDR3 nucleotides: TGTGCCAGCAGCTCCCAGGGGGCTGTTGAGACCCAGTACTTC. Translated, it gives CASSSQGAVETQYF.

This clone has only a few counts. This rearrangement joins TRBV19 to TRBJ1-2; 7 nucleotides match TRBD1. With V trimmed by 5 bases and J by 8 bases, 8 bases remained unmatched. The CDR3 consists of 13 residues. The germline V gene has CDR1 LNHDA and CDR2 SQIVND (reference sequence). The CDR3 sequence is CASSPGQRMGYTF. The CDR3 DNA is TGTGCCAGTAGTCCGGGACAGCGGATGGGCTACACCTTC.

The V gene is TRBV6-2 or TRBV6-3, the J gene TRBJ2-7; the D is unclear. With 0 bases removed from V and 3 bases from J, the gap between germline ends came to 9 bases. This CDR3 spans 14 amino acids. Germline V lookup: CDR1 MNHEY, CDR2 SVGEGT. The CDR3 coding sequence is TGTGCCAGCAGTTACTCGTACGCCGGCTACGAGCAGTACTTC. This codes for CASSYSYAGYEQYF.

The chain couples TRBV4-1 to TRBJ1-5; 7 nucleotides line up with TRBD1. The CDR3 extends over 17 amino acids. After removal of 1 base from V and 6 bases from J, the junction contained 12 bases not matched to a gene. Germline V gene sequence: CDR1 MGHRA, CDR2 YSYEKL. The CDR3 protein is CASSQVYTGRGIQPQHF. The DNA for the CDR3 is TGCGCCAGCAGCCAAGTCTACACCGGCAGGGGGATTCAGCCCCAGCATTTT.

DNA of the CDR3: TGTGCCAGCAGTTACTCGAGGGGCGGGGACGAGCAGTACTTC. As protein: CASSYSRGGDEQYF. This chain links TRBV6-2 or TRBV6-3 with TRBJ2-7; the D gene is possibly TRBD2 (6 bases). Deletions cut 0 bases from V and 5 bases from J, with 11 bases between. The CDR3 runs 14 residues. The germline V gene encodes CDR1 MNHEY and CDR2 SVGEGT.

The rearrangement joins TRBV2 to TRBJ1-5; 11 nucleotides agree with TRBD1. This CDR3 comprises 15 residues. Germline V lookup: CDR1 SNHLY, CDR2 FYNNEI. V was pared by 0 bases and J by 6 bases, with 1 base of the junction left unmatched. CDR3 loop: CASSEAGQGAQPQHF. CDR3 DNA sequence: TGTGCCAGCAGTGAAGCAGGACAGGGGGCTCAGCCCCAGCATTTT.

This chain links TRBV5-4 with TRBJ1-2; D is uncertain. Germline lookup yields CDR1 SGHNT and CDR2 YYREEE (reference sequence). The CDR3 is 13 amino acids. Trimming cost V 4 bases and J 4 bases, with 11 bases left between them. The CDR3 DNA reads TGTGCCAGCAGCCCGGAGGGATTCTATGGCTACACCTTC. Translating it yields CASSPEGFYGYTF. Supplemented by reference TRBV5-4 and TRBJ1-2, the full variable domain reads ETGVTQSPTHLIKTRGQQVTLRCSSQSGHNTVSWYQQALGQGPQFIFQYYREEENGRGNFPPRFSGLQFPNYSSELNVNALELDDSALYLCASSPEGFYGYTFGSGTRLTVV.